This T cell receptor beta chain was identified in a study of CD4 T cell repertoires in COVID-19. The assay was immunoSEQ multiplex PCR, and TCRdb's table has in-frame clones only and misses some. The sample records over 75,000 clones, 83% being singletons. The V and J ends lost 5 bases and 2 bases respectively, with 13 bases between them. Germline loops: CDR1 SGDLS, CDR2 YYNGEE. This CDR3 is 14 amino acids long. Samples came from patients recovered from mild-to-severe COVID-19. This clone was detected a few times. This sample comprised CD4+ T cells from peripheral blood, obtained after recovery from COVID-19. This TCR was sampled from a human donor who had COVID-19. The chain carries TRBV9 and TRBJ1-2; the D is unclear. As DNA, the CDR3 is TGTGCCAGCAGTCTAGGCCCCGGGAACTATGGCTACACCTTC. This translates into CASSLGPGNYGYTF.